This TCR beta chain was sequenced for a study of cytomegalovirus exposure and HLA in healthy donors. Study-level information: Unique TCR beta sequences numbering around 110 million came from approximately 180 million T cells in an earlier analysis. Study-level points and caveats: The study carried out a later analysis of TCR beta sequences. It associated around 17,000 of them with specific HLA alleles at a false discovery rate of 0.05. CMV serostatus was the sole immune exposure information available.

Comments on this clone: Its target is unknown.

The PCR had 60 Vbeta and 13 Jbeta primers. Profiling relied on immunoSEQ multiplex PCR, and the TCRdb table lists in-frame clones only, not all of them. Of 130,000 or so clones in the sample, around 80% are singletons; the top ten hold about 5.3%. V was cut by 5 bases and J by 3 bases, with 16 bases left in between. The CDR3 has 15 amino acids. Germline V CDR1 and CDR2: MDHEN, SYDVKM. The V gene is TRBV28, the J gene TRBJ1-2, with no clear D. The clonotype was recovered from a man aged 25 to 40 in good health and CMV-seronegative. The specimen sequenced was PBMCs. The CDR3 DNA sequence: TGTGCCAGCAGTCTCCTTGCGCCGTCGGACTATGGCTACACCTTC. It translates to CASSLLAPSDYGYTF.